The 14 T cell receptor beta chains reported below all come from one sample, sequenced in a study of naive and memory T cell subsets. Regarding the study as a whole: A few larger clonotypes appeared in naive repertoires, especially CD8, possibly memory cells re-expressing CD45RA.

These receptors are not linked to any known antigen. Two oligonucleotides, mixed equimolar, formed the beta constant-region primer covering TRBC1 and TRBC2. Four rounds of PCR amplified the ligated cDNA using nested alpha and beta constant-region primers plus SP2. MiXCR, run by TCRdb on the UMI-ligation and nested PCR reads, gives a single entry per CDR3 protein. The sample includes around 140,000 distinct CDR3 sequences, over 20% of them seen just once. Sequencing was carried out using naive CD4+ T cells from blood. The source of these receptors is a human donor in good health.

This chain joins TRBV3-1 and TRBJ2-3, with 10 bases aligning to TRBD2. The V and J ends lost 3 bases and 3 bases, in that order; junction bases with no gene match: 6. CDR1 and CDR2 (germline): LGHDT, YNNKEL (reference sequence). The CDR3 is 16 residues long. The DNA for the CDR3 is TGTGCCAGCAGCCATCTTGGACTAGCGGAGACAGATACGCAGTATTTT. This gives the protein CASSHLGLAETDTQYF.

The chain has TRBV2 and TRBJ2-7; possibly TRBD2 for D (6 bases). This CDR3 spans 16 amino acids. V dropped 5 bases and J dropped 1 base, with 18 bases sitting between them. Germline V gene data show CDR1 as SNHLY and CDR2 as FYNNEI. CDR3 nucleotides: TGTGCCAGCAGTTCGAATCGGGGGACGAGTTCCTACGAGCAGTACTTC. Amino acids: CASSSNRGTSSYEQYF.

This clonotype was detected ten times or more. The rearrangement links TRBV29-1 to TRBJ2-1, with 14 positions matching TRBD2. Unmatched junction bases numbered 17, after V lost 3 bases and J lost 7 bases. CDR3 length: 19 residues. Germline-derived CDR1 and CDR2 are SQVTM and ANQGSEA. The CDR3 DNA is TGCAGCGTTGACGGGACTAGCGGGAGAAGGAGGACCGTGAGGAATGAGCAGTTCTTC. Encoded protein: CSVDGTSGRRRTVRNEQFF.

This clonotype was seen a few times. V gene TRBV20-1 combines with J gene TRBJ2-5; TRBD1 agrees at 7 bases. The length of the CDR3 is 12 residues. The germline CDR1 and CDR2 sequences are DFQATT and SNEGSKA (reference sequence). V dropped 5 bases and J dropped 7; count of bases not matched to a gene: 7. The CDR3 sequence: CSAGDREVTQYF. The CDR3 DNA is TGCAGTGCTGGGGACAGAGAGGTGACCCAGTACTTC.

As to this clonotype: One end of the junction fails to match germline, which may point to a read error. The J gene is TRBJ1-6, the V gene TRBV28; D is possibly TRBD1 (5 bases). Germline lookup yields CDR1 MDHEN and CDR2 SYDVKM. The CDR3 contains 14 residues. The DNA for the CDR3 is TGTGTCAGCAGTTTACCGGGGCGGAATTCACCCCTCCACTTT. Translating it yields CVSSLPGRNSPLHF.

This clonotype was seen a handful of times. This rearrangement joins TRBV6-6 to TRBJ1-5, with 8 bases aligning to TRBD1. The CDR3 contains 14 residues. Trimming cost V 5 bases and J 7 bases; bases outside gene matches: 7. Germline-derived CDR1 and CDR2 are MNHNY and SVGAGI (reference sequence). Here the CDR3 DNA reads TGTGCCAGCAGTCAGGACAGGGTAAGCCAGCCCCAGCATTTT. The encoded protein is CASSQDRVSQPQHF.

This clonotype came up a few times. V usage is TRBV6-5 and J usage is TRBJ1-4; the D gene is possibly TRBD1 (5 bases). V was clipped by 6 bases and J by 8 bases, with 13 bases between them. The CDR3 length is 13 residues. Looked up from germline, CDR1 is MNHEY and CDR2 is SVGAGI. In nucleotides, the CDR3 is TGTGCCAGCAGCTACGGACACTGGGAAAAACTGTTTTTT. Encoded protein: CASSYGHWEKLFF.

This clonotype has only a few counts. V usage is TRBV7-9 and J usage is TRBJ2-1; D could derive from TRBD1 or TRBD2 (5 bases each). The germline V and J ends were trimmed by 5 bases and 5 bases, with 13 bases remaining between them. The CDR3 runs to 14 residues. The germline CDR1 and CDR2 sequences are SEHNR and FQNEAQ (reference sequence). In nucleotides, the CDR3 is TGTGCCAGCAGCACTTCAATGGGGGACAATGAGCAGTTCTTC. This sequence encodes CASSTSMGDNEQFF.

This clonotype was counted between two and nine times. This chain connects TRBV7-2 to TRBJ1-3; D ambiguous. Trimming pared 4 bases from V and 0 bases from J, leaving 13 bases between. The CDR3 runs to 16 residues. Germline assignment: CDR1 SGHTA and CDR2 FQGNSA. The CDR3 DNA reads as TGTGCCAGCAGCTCCCGAATCGGGTTCTCTGGAAACACCATATATTTT. Protein: CASSSRIGFSGNTIYF.

This clonotype was seen more than once but under ten times. The chain is built from TRBV29-1 and TRBJ1-1; TRBD1 agrees at 7 bases. V lost 4 bases to trimming and J lost 9 bases; unmatched junction nucleotides: 17. The CDR3 loop spans 15 amino acids. Germline CDR1 is SQVTM and CDR2 is ANQGSEA. In nucleotides, the CDR3 is TGCAGCGTTGGGAGTTTACCGGGACAGCCTTTTCAAGCTTTCTTT. Amino acid sequence: CSVGSLPGQPFQAFF.

This clonotype was found many times. V and J are TRBV7-8 and TRBJ2-2; D gene ambiguous. This CDR3 region has 13 residues. Trimming took 7 bases from V and 6 from J, leaving 12 bases between them. Germline V gene data show CDR1 as SGHVS and CDR2 as FQNEAQ. DNA of the CDR3: TGTGCCAGCACTTTAAGGGTAGCCGGGGAGCTGTTTTTT. Protein sequence: CASTLRVAGELFF.

This clonotype was picked up many times. The chain has TRBV28 and TRBJ2-7; D may be TRBD2 (6 bases). The CDR3 covers 19 residues. Germline-derived CDR1 and CDR2 are MDHEN and SYDVKM. V was trimmed by 1 base and J by 2 bases, leaving 24 bases between them. The CDR3 nucleotides are TGTGCCAGCAGTTTATCCTTCCGGCCCGGGAGAACCGAGACCTACGAGCAGTACTTC. Translating it yields CASSLSFRPGRTETYEQYF.

The table lists this clonotype with a count of one. The rearrangement joins TRBV28 to TRBJ2-1, with TRBD2 matching 11 bases. The CDR3 loop spans 14 amino acids. After removal of 3 bases from V and 7 bases from J, the junction contained 2 bases not matched to a gene. Germline V CDR1 and CDR2: MDHEN, SYDVKM. CDR3 sequence: CASSFSGRGNEQFF. DNA for the CDR3: TGTGCCAGCAGTTTTAGCGGGAGGGGAAATGAGCAGTTCTTC.

The chain recombines TRBV20-1 with TRBJ1-5; TRBD1 matches 8 bases. Germline CDR1 and CDR2: DFQATT and SNEGSKA (reference sequence). V was clipped by 5 bases and J by 5 bases; unmatched bases: 11. This CDR3 has 15 residues. The CDR3, as DNA: TGCAGTGCTGAGAACAGGGGGAGAAATTATCAGCCCCAGCATTTT. Translating it yields CSAENRGRNYQPQHF.